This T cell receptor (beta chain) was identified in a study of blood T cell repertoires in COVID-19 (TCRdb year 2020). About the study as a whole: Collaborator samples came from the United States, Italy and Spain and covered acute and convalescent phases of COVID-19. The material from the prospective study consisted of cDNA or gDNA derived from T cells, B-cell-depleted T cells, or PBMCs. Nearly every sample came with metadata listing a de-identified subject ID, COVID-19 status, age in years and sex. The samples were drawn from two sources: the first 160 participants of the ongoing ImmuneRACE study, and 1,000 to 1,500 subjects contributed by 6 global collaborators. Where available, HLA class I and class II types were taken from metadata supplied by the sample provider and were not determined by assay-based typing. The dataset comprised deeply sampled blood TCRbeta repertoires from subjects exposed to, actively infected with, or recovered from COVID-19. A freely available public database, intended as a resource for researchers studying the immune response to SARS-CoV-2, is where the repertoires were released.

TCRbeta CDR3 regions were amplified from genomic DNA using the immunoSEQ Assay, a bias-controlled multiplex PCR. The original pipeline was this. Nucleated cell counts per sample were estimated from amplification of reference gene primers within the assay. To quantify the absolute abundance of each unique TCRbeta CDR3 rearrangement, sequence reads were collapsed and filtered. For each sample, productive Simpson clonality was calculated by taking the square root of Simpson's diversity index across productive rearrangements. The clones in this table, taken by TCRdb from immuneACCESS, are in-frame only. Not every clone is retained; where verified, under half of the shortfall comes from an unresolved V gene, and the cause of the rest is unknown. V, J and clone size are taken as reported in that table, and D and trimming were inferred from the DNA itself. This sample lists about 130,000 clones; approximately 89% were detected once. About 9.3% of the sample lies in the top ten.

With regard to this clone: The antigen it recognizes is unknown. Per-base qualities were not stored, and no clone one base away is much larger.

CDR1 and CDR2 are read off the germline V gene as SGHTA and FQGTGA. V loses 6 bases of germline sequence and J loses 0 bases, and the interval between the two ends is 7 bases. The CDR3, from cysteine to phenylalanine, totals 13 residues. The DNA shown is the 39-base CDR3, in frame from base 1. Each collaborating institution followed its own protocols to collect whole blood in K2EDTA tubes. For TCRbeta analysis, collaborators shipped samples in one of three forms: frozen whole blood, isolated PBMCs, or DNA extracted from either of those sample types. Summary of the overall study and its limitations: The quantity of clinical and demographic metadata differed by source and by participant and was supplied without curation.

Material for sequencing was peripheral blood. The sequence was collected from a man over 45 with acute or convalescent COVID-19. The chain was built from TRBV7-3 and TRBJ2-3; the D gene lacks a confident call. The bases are TGTGCCAGCAGGGCCCCTAGCACAGATACGCAGTATTTT. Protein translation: CASRAPSTDTQYF.